Below, one TCR beta chain is given with its context. This CDR3 is built from 15 residues. Between the trimmed V and J ends, which lost 6 bases and 4 bases, there was a span of 13 bases. Germline V CDR1 and CDR2: MNHNY, SVGAGI (reference sequence). These data originate in a study of shared clonotypes between healthy human individuals. Study at large: Per donor, CD8 memory used one plate, CD8 naive used two, CD4 memory used three and CD4 naive used three.

Several immunoSEQ plates received, in even portions, the genomic DNA of each subset. Here immunoSEQ multiplex PCR was the method, and the copy in TCRdb shows in-frame clones only, minus some. The sample shows hundreds of thousands of clones, under 80% of them seen only once. This receptor was identified in a woman in her 30s in good health. The chain recombines TRBV6-6 with TRBJ2-6, with D possibly matching TRBD1 (5 bases). Sequenced sample: memory CD4+ T cells sorted from blood. Noted subset: CD45RA-negative fraction. The CDR3 sequence: CASRDPGFGANVLTF. The DNA of the CDR3 is TGTGCCAGCAGGGACCCAGGGTTCGGGGCCAACGTCCTGACTTTC.